These 17 T cell receptor beta chains share one sample of origin, sequenced in a study of T cell responses to AZD1222 COVID-19 vaccine. Here immunoSEQ multiplex PCR was the method, and the copy in TCRdb shows in-frame clones only, minus some. Among around 120,000 clones listed, 90% to 95% were seen once. The sample consisted of peripheral blood, taken 28 days after the second AZD1222 dose. Receptor source: an adult who received the AZD1222 COVID-19 vaccine.

In the case of this clone: A junction boundary mismatches the germline segment, possibly from a read error. The CDR3 coding sequence is TGTGCCAGCACTTTAGCTACGGACTATGGCTACACCTTC. Its translation: CASTLATDYGYTF. This rearrangement joins TRBV28 to TRBJ1-2; D gene uncertain. Per germline, CDR1 MDHEN and CDR2 SYDVKM. This CDR3 spans 13 amino acids.

The rearrangement joins TRBV11-2 to TRBJ2-2, with 7 bases aligning to TRBD2. The CDR3 is 17 residues long. The V and J ends lost 3 bases and 4 bases, in that order; junction bases with no gene match: 11. Germline lookup yields CDR1 SGHAT and CDR2 FQNNGV. Here the CDR3 reads CASSFQTRAGITGELFF. CDR3 sequence (DNA): TGTGCCAGCAGCTTCCAAACGCGAGCGGGAATCACCGGGGAGCTGTTTTTT. Drawing the rest from reference TRBV11-2 and TRBJ2-2, the complete variable domain is EAGVAQSPRYKIIEKRQSVAFWCNPISGHATLYWYQQILGQGPKLLIQFQNNGVVDDSQLPKDRFSAERLKGVDSTLKIQPAKLEDSAVYLCASSFQTRAGITGELFFGEGSRLTVL.

The chain uses TRBV21-1 and TRBJ2-5; the table gives TRBD2 as D, unverified against the DNA. TRBV21-1 is an annotated pseudogene. This CDR3 has 17 residues. DNA for the CDR3: TGTGCCAGCAGCAAACGGCTAGCGGGAGGGTGGCCAGAGACCCAGTACTTC. Amino acid sequence: CASSKRLAGGWPETQYF.

The rearrangement joins TRBV5-6 to TRBJ2-5; D possibly corresponds to TRBD1 (5 bases). The CDR3 has 14 amino acids. The germline gives CDR1 SGHDT, CDR2 YYEEEE. V was clipped by 4 bases and J by 4 bases, with 14 bases between them. CDR3 sequence (DNA): TGTGCCAGCAGCACGGCAGGGATTTTAGAGACCCAGTACTTC. Protein: CASSTAGILETQYF.

The chain employs TRBV3-1 (or the pseudogene TRBV3-2) and TRBJ1-2; 10 bases match TRBD1. V lost 3 bases to trimming and J lost 4 bases; unmatched junction nucleotides: 8. The CDR3 runs 16 residues. Germline CDR1 reads LGHDT; CDR2 reads YNNKEL (reference sequence). The CDR3: CASSQATGGPTYGYTF. The CDR3 DNA reads as TGTGCCAGCAGCCAGGCGACAGGGGGCCCCACCTATGGCTACACCTTC.

The V and J genes are TRBV29-1 and TRBJ2-3; D call uncertain. Trimming cost V 4 bases and J 0 bases, with 5 bases left between them. The CDR3 runs to 12 residues. Germline CDR1 reads SQVTM; CDR2 reads ANQGSEA. CDR3: CSVVPSTDTQYF. The CDR3 coding sequence is TGCAGCGTTGTCCCCAGCACAGATACGCAGTATTTT.

This chain links TRBV5-6 with TRBJ1-2; 9 bases are shared with TRBD1. Germline V lookup: CDR1 SGHDT, CDR2 YYEEEE. This CDR3 is 12 amino acids long. The V segment lost 5 bases and the J segment 7 bases; nucleotides outside the gene matches: 3. CDR3 sequence (DNA): TGTGCCAGCAGTTCGACAGGGGGTGGCTACACCTTC. This gives the protein CASSSTGGGYTF.

The chain is built from TRBV3-1 (or the pseudogene TRBV3-2) and TRBJ1-1, with TRBD1 matching 10 bases. J was trimmed by 5 bases and V by 5 bases; bases with no gene match: 8. The germline CDR1 and CDR2 sequences are LGHDT and YNNKEL (reference sequence). There are 15 residues in the CDR3. CDR3 protein: CASSYGTGAGTEAFF. CDR3 sequence (DNA): TGTGCCAGCAGCTACGGGACAGGGGCGGGAACTGAAGCTTTCTTT.

V usage is TRBV29-1 and J usage is TRBJ1-1; 7 nucleotides match TRBD1. Looked up from germline, CDR1 is SQVTM and CDR2 is ANQGSEA. V dropped 4 bases and J dropped 5; count of bases not matched to a gene: 16. There are 16 residues in the CDR3. The CDR3 reads CSVARQGPGVGTEAFF. The CDR3 nucleotides read TGCAGCGTTGCAAGACAGGGACCTGGAGTTGGGACTGAAGCTTTCTTT.

The genes are TRBV9 and TRBJ2-4; TRBD1 is a possible D gene (5 bases). V was cut by 0 bases and J by 1 base, with 14 bases left in between. This CDR3 region has 17 residues. Germline CDR1 is SGDLS and CDR2 is YYNGEE. Here the CDR3 reads CASSVAPGRAAKNIQYF. In nucleotides, the CDR3 is TGTGCCAGCAGCGTAGCTCCTGGCAGGGCGGCCAAAAACATTCAGTACTTC.

The rearrangement uses TRBV19 and TRBJ2-7; 8 bases align to TRBD2. Looked up from germline, CDR1 is LNHDA and CDR2 is SQIVND (reference sequence). V lost 6 bases and J lost 6; bases outside the gene matches: 10. The CDR3 consists of 14 residues. The CDR3 region is CASRSRAGAGEQYF. The DNA for the CDR3 is TGTGCCAGTAGGAGTCGAGCGGGAGCGGGCGAGCAGTACTTC.

The chain carries TRBV21-1 and TRBJ1-1; TRBD1, the table's D call, was not compared with the DNA. TRBV21-1 is recorded as a pseudogene. The CDR3 covers 12 residues. The CDR3 coding sequence is TGTGCCAGCAGAGGGACAGCGGGTGAAGCTTTCTTT. It is translated as CASRGTAGEAFF.

This chain links TRBV19 with TRBJ2-7; no firm D call. Trimming stripped 1 base from V and 3 bases from J, with 7 bases between. Germline CDR1 LNHDA, CDR2 SQIVND (reference sequence). The CDR3 sequence is 13 residues long. As DNA, the CDR3 is TGTGCCAGTAGTATAGCAGAGAGCTACGAGCAGTACTTC. Translating gives CASSIAESYEQYF.

This chain joins TRBV9 and TRBJ2-3; perhaps TRBD2 as D (6 bases). The CDR3 runs 15 residues. Germline CDR1 SGDLS, CDR2 YYNGEE. Between the trimmed V and J ends, which lost 2 bases and 1 base, there was a span of 11 bases. The CDR3 DNA is TGTGCCAGCAGCGTTTGGTCTAGCGGCACAGATACGCAGTATTTT. It specifies CASSVWSSGTDTQYF.

Comments on this clone: One junction end disagrees with the germline gene, perhaps due to a read error. J is TRBJ2-1 and V is TRBV19; weak D call: TRBD2 (7 bases). Germline CDR1 LNHDA, CDR2 SQIVND (reference sequence). The CDR3 length is 16 residues. The CDR3 sequence is CASSLEGGTSYNEQFF. Written as DNA, the CDR3 is TGTGCCAGTAGTTTAGAGGGGGGGACCTCCTACAATGAGCAGTTCTTC.

The chain joins TRBV27 to TRBJ1-4, with D hard to call. Looked up from germline, CDR1 is MNHEY and CDR2 is SMNVEV (reference sequence). V dropped 7 bases and J dropped 5 bases, with 17 bases sitting between them. The CDR3 is 15 amino acids. The CDR3, as DNA: TGTGCCAGCATGGGTCGTTTAAGAGGAAATGAAAAACTGTTTTTT. This gives the protein CASMGRLRGNEKLFF.

This CDR3 reads CASSSLDTEAFF. The CDR3 nucleotides read TGTGCCAGCAGCTCCTTGGACACTGAAGCTTTCTTT. This chain connects TRBV5-6 to TRBJ1-1; D remains ambiguous. The CDR3 loop spans 12 amino acids. The germline V and J ends were trimmed by 3 bases and 3 bases, with 6 bases remaining between them. The V gene's germline CDR1 is SGHDT and CDR2 YYEEEE.